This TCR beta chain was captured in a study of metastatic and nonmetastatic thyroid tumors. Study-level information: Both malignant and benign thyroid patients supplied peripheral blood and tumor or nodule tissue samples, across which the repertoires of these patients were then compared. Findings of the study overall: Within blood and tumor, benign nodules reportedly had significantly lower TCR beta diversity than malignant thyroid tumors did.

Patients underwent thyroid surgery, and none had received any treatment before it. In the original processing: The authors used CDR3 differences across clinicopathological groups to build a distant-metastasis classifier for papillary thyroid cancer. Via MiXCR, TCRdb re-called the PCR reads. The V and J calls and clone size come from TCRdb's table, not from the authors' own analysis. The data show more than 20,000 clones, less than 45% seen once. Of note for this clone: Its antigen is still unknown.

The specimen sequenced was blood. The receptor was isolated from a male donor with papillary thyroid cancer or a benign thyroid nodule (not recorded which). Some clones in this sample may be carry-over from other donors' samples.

CDR3 nucleotides: TGTGCCAGCAGCTCGAAGGGATCTGGCTACACCTTC. Its protein product is CASSSKGSGYTF. This chain uses TRBV7-9 with TRBJ1-2; no definite D call. This CDR3 has 12 amino acids. From germline, CDR1 is SEHNR and CDR2 FQNEAQ (reference sequence). The germline V and J ends were trimmed by 4 bases and 7 bases, with 10 bases remaining between them.